A single sample gave rise to the 30 T cell receptor beta chains below, sequenced in a study of STAT5B mutations in CD4+ large granular lymphocyte leukemia. Profiling relied on immunoSEQ multiplex PCR, and the TCRdb table lists in-frame clones only, not all of them. This repertoire shows about 31,000 clones, about three quarters found once; its top ten account for 0.85% to 1.2%. The sequenced material came from CD4+ T cells from blood buffy coats. Receptor source: a human donor in good health.

The DNA for the CDR3 is TGTGCCAGCAGCTTAGGGGTAGGGGACCCTTGGGGCTACACCTTC. Its translation: CASSLGVGDPWGYTF. The rearrangement links TRBV7-2 to TRBJ1-2; TRBD1 is a possible D gene (5 bases). Trimming took off 1 base at V and 8 bases at J, with 17 bases between the two ends. The germline CDR1 and CDR2 sequences are SGHTA and FQGNSA. This CDR3 has 15 residues.

V and J are TRBV6-1 and TRBJ1-5; TRBD1 is a possible D gene (5 bases). The CDR3 loop spans 16 amino acids. Looked up from germline, CDR1 is MNHNS and CDR2 is SASEGT. The ends were cut back, 2 bases at V and 5 bases at J, with 16 bases in the middle. In nucleotides, the CDR3 is TGTGCCAGCAGTGAAACCCGCAGGGTAGGGGATCAGCCCCAGCATTTT. Its translation is CASSETRRVGDQPQHF.

The CDR3 spells CASSSGASGRFDEQYF. The CDR3 bases are TGTGCCAGCAGCTCCGGAGCTAGCGGGAGGTTTGACGAGCAGTACTTC. The gene calls are TRBV5-6 and TRBJ2-7; 11 bases are shared with TRBD2. Germline V gives CDR1 SGHDT, CDR2 YYEEEE. With V trimmed by 3 bases and J by 5 bases, 10 bases remained unmatched. This CDR3 spans 16 amino acids.

The chain couples TRBV14 to TRBJ2-7; D is unresolved. This CDR3 region has 12 residues. V was pared by 0 bases and J by 9 bases, with 9 bases between. Germline V gene sequence: CDR1 SGHDN, CDR2 FVKESK. CDR3 region: CASSQDGLSQYF. DNA of the CDR3: TGTGCCAGCAGCCAAGATGGGCTCTCGCAGTACTTC.

The count of this clone is one. The chain recombines TRBV28 with TRBJ2-5, with unresolved D. CDR1 is MDHEN and CDR2 is SYDVKM in the germline V gene. This CDR3 region has 14 residues. The germline V and J ends were trimmed by 2 bases and 2 bases, with 9 bases remaining between them. The CDR3 loop reads CASSLVAEQETQYF. CDR3 nucleotide sequence: TGTGCCAGCAGTTTAGTGGCCGAGCAAGAGACCCAGTACTTC.

The chain recombines TRBV2 with TRBJ2-7; 9 bases map to TRBD2. Germline V gene sequence: CDR1 SNHLY, CDR2 FYNNEI. The J segment lost 6 bases and the V segment lost 5 bases, leaving 8 bases of the junction unmatched. The CDR3 extends over 14 amino acids. The CDR3 is CASSRREGLSEQYF. In DNA, the CDR3 is TGTGCCAGCAGTAGGCGGGAGGGCCTCTCCGAGCAGTACTTC.

This chain connects TRBV19 to TRBJ2-1, with no clear D. The CDR3 runs 14 residues. V dropped 10 bases and J dropped 1 base, with 14 bases sitting between them. Germline CDR1 is LNHDA and CDR2 is SQIVND (reference sequence). Here the CDR3 DNA reads TGTGCCACATATGGAGTGGGATCCTACAATGAGCAGTTCTTC. It encodes CATYGVGSYNEQFF.

The V call is TRBV5-1, the J call TRBJ2-1, with 10 bases lining up with TRBD2. With V trimmed by 4 bases and J by 3 bases, 7 bases remained unmatched. The germline gives CDR1 SGHRS, CDR2 YFSETQ. There are 16 residues in the CDR3. The CDR3 reads CASSTGSGGHYNEQFF. CDR3 sequence (DNA): TGCGCCAGCAGCACAGGTAGCGGGGGGCACTACAATGAGCAGTTCTTC.

V is TRBV18 and J is TRBJ2-1; D is unclear. V was trimmed by 3 bases and J by 5 bases, leaving 17 bases between them. Germline-derived CDR1 and CDR2 are KGHSH and LQKENI. The CDR3 has 16 residues. Here the CDR3 DNA reads TGTGCCAGCTCACCGTCATGGACCCCCCGGGACAATGAGCAGTTCTTC. It encodes CASSPSWTPRDNEQFF.

This clone was detected only once. The chain employs TRBV6-6 and TRBJ1-5; TRBD1 might be the D (5 bases). Germline V CDR1 and CDR2: MNHNY, SVGAGI (reference sequence). The CDR3 extends over 12 amino acids. Trimming removed 5 bases from V and 11 bases from J, with 13 bases in between. The CDR3 sequence is CASSNRGGAQHF. The CDR3 DNA is TGTGCCAGCAGTAATCGGGGGGGAGCCCAGCATTTT.

Written as DNA, the CDR3 is TGTGCCAGCAGTGTTGAACTTAATTCACCCCTCCACTTT. It codes for CASSVELNSPLHF. This chain links TRBV6-4 with TRBJ1-6; D is unclear. The CDR3 length is 13 residues. V lost 4 bases and J 6 bases, leaving 7 bases between the germline ends. The germline V gene has CDR1 MRHNA and CDR2 SNTAGT.

The chain recombines TRBV5-6 with TRBJ2-2; tentative D call: TRBD2 (5 bases). The V end lost 1 base, the J end lost 7 bases, and 17 bases lay between the germline ends. The CDR3 runs 16 residues. From germline, CDR1 is SGHDT and CDR2 YYEEEE. CDR3 protein: CASSLNFAGRGGELFF. In DNA form, the CDR3 reads TGTGCCAGCAGCTTGAATTTTGCGGGTCGTGGCGGGGAGCTGTTTTTT.

The genes are TRBV6-6 and TRBJ2-6; D perhaps matches TRBD2 (6 bases). The CDR3 runs to 15 residues. Deletions cut 2 bases from V and 2 bases from J, with 7 bases between. In germline, CDR1 is MNHNY, CDR2 SVGAGI (reference sequence). In nucleotides, the CDR3 is TGTGCCAGCAGTTACGCGGGGACTGGGGCCAACGTCCTGACTTTC. Translation gives CASSYAGTGANVLTF.

The chain links TRBV5-4 to TRBJ1-2; D perhaps matches TRBD1 (6 bases). The V gene's germline CDR1 is SGHNT and CDR2 YYREEE (reference sequence). Trimming removed 5 bases from V and 2 bases from J, with 16 bases in between. The CDR3 is made up of 15 amino acids. CDR3 amino acids: CASRQRTDTNYGYTF. CDR3 sequence (DNA): TGTGCCAGCAGACAGAGGACAGACACCAACTATGGCTACACCTTC.

The chain combines TRBV10-2 with TRBJ1-1; maybe TRBD1 (5 bases). V was shortened by 6 bases and J by 1 base, with 9 bases between the two germline ends. CDR3 length: 13 amino acids. In germline, CDR1 is WSHSY, CDR2 SAAADI. The chain's CDR3 is CASSGQGNTEAFF. In DNA form, the CDR3 reads TGCGCCAGCAGCGGTCAGGGGAACACTGAAGCTTTCTTT.

The V call is TRBV5-1, the J call TRBJ2-5; TRBD2 agrees at 12 bases. In germline, CDR1 is SGHRS, CDR2 YFSETQ. V gave up 4 bases and J gave up 4 bases; unmatched junction bases: 2. The CDR3 extends over 14 amino acids. The DNA for the CDR3 is TGCGCCAGCAGCGGGGGACTAGCGGGAGAGACCCAGTACTTC. This encodes CASSGGLAGETQYF. The complete variable domain, with remaining parts taken from reference TRBV5-1 and TRBJ2-5, reads KAGVTQTPRYLIKTRGQQVTLSCSPISGHRSVSWYQQTPGQGLQFLFEYFSETQRNKGNFPGRFSGRQFSNSRSEMNVSTLELGDSALYLCASSGGLAGETQYFGPGTRLLVL.

The chain couples TRBV19 to TRBJ2-1; D remains unclear. Germline values: CDR1 LNHDA, CDR2 SQIVND (reference sequence). The CDR3 is 15 amino acids. Trimming cost V 7 bases and J 1 base, with 14 bases left between them. CDR3 protein: CASIEGFGSYNEQFF. CDR3 in DNA: TGTGCCAGTATTGAAGGGTTCGGGTCCTACAATGAGCAGTTCTTC.

This rearrangement joins TRBV2 to TRBJ1-5; D perhaps matches TRBD1 (6 bases). Germline-derived CDR1 and CDR2 are SNHLY and FYNNEI. Trimming cost V 6 bases and J 3 bases, with 9 bases left between them. This CDR3 comprises 13 residues. CDR3 in amino acids: CASRPGHNQPQHF. The CDR3 DNA reads as TGTGCCAGCAGACCGGGACACAATCAGCCCCAGCATTTT.

This sequence joins TRBV5-4 and TRBJ2-5, with 7 bases identical to TRBD2. The CDR3 spans 14 residues. Germline assignment: CDR1 SGHNT and CDR2 YYREEE (reference sequence). Losses at the gene ends were 4 bases for V and 2 bases for J; bases not matched to a gene: 5. CDR3 loop: CASSAAGLQETQYF. CDR3 in DNA: TGTGCCAGCAGCGCAGCGGGACTACAAGAGACCCAGTACTTC.

The chain employs TRBV5-1 and TRBJ2-2; D is perhaps TRBD1 (6 bases). Germline V CDR1 and CDR2: SGHRS, YFSETQ. V lost 4 bases and J 3 bases, leaving 10 bases between the germline ends. The CDR3 length is 14 residues. In nucleotides, the CDR3 is TGCGCCAGCAGCACAGGGAGTGACACCGGGGAGCTGTTTTTT. Its protein is CASSTGSDTGELFF. The full variable domain, with the rest looked up from reference TRBV5-1 and TRBJ2-2, is KAGVTQTPRYLIKTRGQQVTLSCSPISGHRSVSWYQQTPGQGLQFLFEYFSETQRNKGNFPGRFSGRQFSNSRSEMNVSTLELGDSALYLCASSTGSDTGELFFGEGSRLTVL.

The chain employs TRBV28 and TRBJ1-5; D remains ambiguous. V was cut by 8 bases and J by 8 bases, with 13 bases left in between. The germline gives CDR1 MDHEN, CDR2 SYDVKM. The CDR3 has 12 residues. The CDR3 region is CASLRGGEPQHF. The DNA of the CDR3 is TGTGCCAGCCTCCGCGGCGGGGAGCCCCAGCATTTT.

The chain recombines TRBV5-1 with TRBJ1-1, with TRBD1 matching 11 bases. The V segment lost 5 bases and the J segment 4 bases; nucleotides outside the gene matches: 1. The CDR3 spans 13 residues. Per germline, CDR1 SGHRS and CDR2 YFSETQ. The CDR3 nucleotides read TGCGCCAGCAGAGGGACAGGGGGCACTGAAGCTTTCTTT. Its translation is CASRGTGGTEAFF.

J is TRBJ2-1 and V is TRBV19; TRBD2 matches 8 bases. V shed 5 bases, J shed 1 base, and the junction held 10 bases outside the gene matches. This CDR3 comprises 17 residues. The germline V gene has CDR1 LNHDA and CDR2 SQIVND (reference sequence). The CDR3 is CASSARGAGVSYNEQFF. The CDR3 coding sequence is TGTGCCAGTAGTGCCCGAGGAGCGGGAGTGTCCTACAATGAGCAGTTCTTC.

This clone was seen more than once but under ten times. The rearrangement uses TRBV29-1 and TRBJ1-2; TRBD1 agrees at 7 bases. The V and J ends lost 5 bases and 5 bases, in that order; junction bases with no gene match: 5. This CDR3 has 12 amino acids. Germline CDR1 reads SQVTM; CDR2 reads ANQGSEA. The CDR3 reads CSVKGQLYGYTF. CDR3 nucleotides: TGCAGCGTTAAGGGACAGCTATATGGCTACACCTTC.

The chain uses TRBV28 and TRBJ1-6; unclear D gene. Trimming removed 5 bases at V and 9 bases at J, with 20 bases between. The germline V gene encodes CDR1 MDHEN and CDR2 SYDVKM. This CDR3 has 16 residues. CDR3 sequence reads: CASSLKGVLYPSPLHF. The CDR3 DNA reads TGTGCCAGCAGTCTCAAGGGCGTCCTCTATCCTTCACCCCTCCACTTT.

This chain joins TRBV27 and TRBJ1-1; D unresolved. V lost 2 bases and J 0 bases, leaving 10 bases between the germline ends. Germline V gene lookup returns CDR1 MNHEY and CDR2 SMNVEV (reference sequence). The CDR3 contains 15 residues. The CDR3: CASSLKAGMNTEAFF. The DNA of the CDR3 is TGTGCCAGCAGTTTAAAGGCGGGTATGAACACTGAAGCTTTCTTT.

The table lists this clone with a few counts. The chain uses TRBV4-3 and TRBJ1-1, with D uncertain. V lost 0 bases, J lost 7 bases, and 12 bases lay in between. The CDR3 spans 14 residues. CDR1 LGHNA and CDR2 YSLEER come from the germline V gene. CDR3: CASSQDRRGGEAFF. DNA for the CDR3: TGCGCCAGCAGCCAAGATCGGCGGGGTGGTGAAGCTTTCTTT.

The chain combines TRBV28 with TRBJ2-7, with TRBD2 matching over 11 bases. This CDR3 spans 13 amino acids. J gave up 3 bases and V 10 bases, and 5 bases lay outside the gene matches. From germline, CDR1 is MDHEN and CDR2 SYDVKM. CDR3 nucleotides: TGTGCCACCCGACTAGCGGGATTCTACGAGCAGTACTTC. It codes for CATRLAGFYEQYF.

The gene calls are TRBV14 and TRBJ1-1; 7 bases match TRBD1. J was trimmed by 5 bases and V by 4 bases; bases with no gene match: 10. Looked up from germline, CDR1 is SGHDN and CDR2 is FVKESK. The CDR3 is made up of 15 amino acids. The CDR3 is CASSPMTGKGTEAFF. The CDR3 DNA reads TGTGCCAGCAGCCCGATGACAGGGAAGGGGACTGAAGCTTTCTTT.

The count of this clone is one. The chain is built from TRBV7-3 and TRBJ2-5; D possibly matches TRBD1 or TRBD2 (5 bases each). CDR1 and CDR2 (germline): SGHTA, FQGTGA. This CDR3 comprises 15 residues. The ends were cut back, 2 bases at V and 2 bases at J, with 12 bases in the middle. The DNA of the CDR3 is TGTGCCAGCAGCTTACTCCGAGGGGCACAAGAGACCCAGTACTTC. The encoded protein is CASSLLRGAQETQYF.